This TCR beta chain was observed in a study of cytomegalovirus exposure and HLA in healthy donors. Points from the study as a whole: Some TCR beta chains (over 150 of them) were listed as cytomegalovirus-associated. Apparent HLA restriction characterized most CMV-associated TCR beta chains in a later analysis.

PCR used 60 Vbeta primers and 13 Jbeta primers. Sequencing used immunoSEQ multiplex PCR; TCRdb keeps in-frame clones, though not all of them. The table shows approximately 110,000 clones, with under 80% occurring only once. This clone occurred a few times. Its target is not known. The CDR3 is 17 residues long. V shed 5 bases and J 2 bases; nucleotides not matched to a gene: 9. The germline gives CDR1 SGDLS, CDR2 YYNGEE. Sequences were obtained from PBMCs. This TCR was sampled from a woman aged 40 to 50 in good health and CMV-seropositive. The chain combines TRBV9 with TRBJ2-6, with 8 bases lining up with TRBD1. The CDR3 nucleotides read TGTGCCAGCAGTTGGGGGCAGGGGGCGACTGGGGCCAACGTCCTGACTTTC. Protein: CASSWGQGATGANVLTF.